The 18 T cell receptor beta chains below come from one sample, sequenced in a study of vaccination effects on CD4 cells after COVID-19. Generated by immunoSEQ multiplex PCR, the TCRdb table keeps only in-frame clones and is missing some. The table includes under 35,000 clones, more than 60% detected once. Antigens for these TCRs are unknown. CD4+ T cells specific for antigen were expanded with viral peptide pools by the ViraFEST assay before sequencing. Following culture for roughly 10 days, CD4+ T cells were isolated. This individual contracted SARS-CoV-2 between March and December 2020, as verified by PCR. The material sequenced was CD4+ T cells from PBMCs cultured with a peptide pool, taken before COVID-19 vaccination. The receptors come from a human donor who had a prior SARS-CoV-2 infection.

The gene calls are TRBV24-1 and TRBJ2-7; D uncertain. Trimming took 5 bases from V and 2 from J, leaving 12 bases between them. Germline-derived CDR1 and CDR2 are KGHDR and SFDVKD. The CDR3 has 14 amino acids. This CDR3 reads CATSVTDLPYEQYF. Written as DNA, the CDR3 is TGTGCCACCAGTGTCACAGATTTACCCTACGAGCAGTACTTC.

CDR3 in amino acids: CASSLRRGQETQYF. The CDR3 DNA is TGTGCCAGCAGCTTAAGGCGGGGGCAAGAGACCCAGTACTTC. The V and J genes are TRBV7-2 and TRBJ2-5; TRBD2 agrees at 7 bases. The CDR3 has 14 residues. The ends lost 2 bases at V and 2 bases at J; junction bases unmatched: 2. Germline V lookup: CDR1 SGHTA, CDR2 FQGNSA. Variable domain in full (rest from reference TRBV7-2 and TRBJ2-5): GAGVSQSPSNKVTEKGKDVELRCDPISGHTALYWYRQSLGQGLEFLIYFQGNSAPDKSGLPSDRFSAERTGGSVSTLTIQRTQQEDSAVYLCASSLRRGQETQYFGPGTRLLVL.

This chain uses TRBV2 with TRBJ2-7; no reliable D call. The CDR3 loop spans 13 amino acids. Germline assignment: CDR1 SNHLY and CDR2 FYNNEI. Trimming removed 1 base at V and 6 bases at J, with 10 bases between. The DNA of the CDR3 is TGTGCCAGCAGTGAAGGAGGCGAAGTCGAGCAGTACTTC. It translates to CASSEGGEVEQYF.

The rearrangement uses TRBV29-1 and TRBJ2-5; 7 nucleotides align to TRBD2. The CDR3 totals 13 residues. Germline CDR1 reads SQVTM; CDR2 reads ANQGSEA. The V segment lost 6 bases and the J segment 5 bases; nucleotides outside the gene matches: 9. In nucleotides, the CDR3 is TGCAGCGTCGCCCGGACTAGATGGGAGACCCAGTACTTC. This encodes CSVARTRWETQYF.

V gene TRBV7-2 combines with J gene TRBJ2-1, with 10 nucleotides matching TRBD2. The germline CDR1 and CDR2 sequences are SGHTA and FQGNSA. This CDR3 has 18 amino acids. Trimming at V came to 2 bases and at J to 3 bases, leaving 10 bases not matched to a gene. The CDR3 spells CASSLFASGSSIYNEQFF. Written as DNA, the CDR3 is TGTGCCAGCAGCTTATTTGCTAGCGGGAGTTCGATCTACAATGAGCAGTTCTTC.

This chain links TRBV5-4 with TRBJ1-2, with D possibly matching TRBD1 (6 bases). The ends were cut back, 3 bases at V and 3 bases at J, with 12 bases in the middle. Germline CDR1 is SGHNT and CDR2 is YYREEE (reference sequence). The CDR3 consists of 14 residues. This CDR3 is CASSSGGRDYGYTF. The DNA of the CDR3 is TGTGCCAGCAGCTCGGGGGGCAGAGACTATGGCTACACCTTC.

V usage is TRBV6-5 and J usage is TRBJ2-3; 11 nucleotides align to TRBD2. There are 15 residues in the CDR3. V was pared by 2 bases and J by 7 bases, with 5 bases of the junction left unmatched. The germline V gene has CDR1 MNHEY and CDR2 SVGAGI. This chain's CDR3 is CASSYRGLAGNTQYF. In DNA form, the CDR3 reads TGTGCCAGCAGTTACCGAGGACTAGCGGGTAATACGCAGTATTTT.

The rearrangement links TRBV5-1 to TRBJ2-3; 12 bases are shared with TRBD2. CDR3 length: 20 amino acids. Trimming at V came to 0 bases and at J to 3 bases, leaving 14 bases not matched to a gene. Germline assignment: CDR1 SGHRS and CDR2 YFSETQ. The CDR3 protein is CASSLAVSSGGAYETDTQYF. The CDR3 DNA sequence: TGCGCCAGCAGCTTGGCGGTGTCTAGCGGGGGGGCCTATGAGACAGATACGCAGTATTTT. Full variable domain (missing parts from reference TRBV5-1 and TRBJ2-3): KAGVTQTPRYLIKTRGQQVTLSCSPISGHRSVSWYQQTPGQGLQFLFEYFSETQRNKGNFPGRFSGRQFSNSRSEMNVSTLELGDSALYLCASSLAVSSGGAYETDTQYFGPGTRLTVL.

J is TRBJ1-6 and V is TRBV5-1; 8 nucleotides line up with TRBD1. V shed 2 bases and J 5 bases; nucleotides not matched to a gene: 3. CDR3 length equals 15 residues. Germline V gene sequence: CDR1 SGHRS, CDR2 YFSETQ. CDR3 sequence: CASSFDRGNNSPLHF. As DNA, the CDR3 is TGCGCCAGCAGCTTCGACAGGGGTAATAATTCACCCCTCCACTTT. The full variable domain, rest sourced from reference TRBV5-1 and TRBJ1-6, is KAGVTQTPRYLIKTRGQQVTLSCSPISGHRSVSWYQQTPGQGLQFLFEYFSETQRNKGNFPGRFSGRQFSNSRSEMNVSTLELGDSALYLCASSFDRGNNSPLHFGNGTRLTVT.

This clone appeared a single time. This chain connects TRBV19 to TRBJ1-6, with D perhaps matching TRBD1 (5 bases). This CDR3 spans 14 amino acids. V was trimmed by 3 bases and J by 9 bases, leaving 12 bases between them. CDR1 and CDR2 from the germline V gene are LNHDA and SQIVND (reference sequence). In nucleotides, the CDR3 is TGTGCCAGTAGTATTTTGGACGGGGGTTCACCCCTCCACTTT. Protein: CASSILDGGSPLHF.

The V call is TRBV4-2, the J call TRBJ1-1; possibly TRBD1 for D (5 bases). The CDR3 has 13 amino acids. Germline-derived CDR1 and CDR2 are LGHNA and YNFKEQ. The ends were cut back, 0 bases at V and 5 bases at J, with 7 bases in the middle. The CDR3 sequence is CASSQEGGTEAFF. CDR3 in DNA: TGTGCCAGCAGCCAAGAGGGGGGAACTGAAGCTTTCTTT.

CDR3 sequence (DNA): TGTGCCAGCAGCTTAGTGTGGAGGGGTTACAATGAGCAGTTCTTC. Its translation: CASSLVWRGYNEQFF. The chain joins TRBV7-6 to TRBJ2-1; possibly TRBD2 for D (6 bases). Between the trimmed V and J ends, which lost 1 base and 4 bases, there was a span of 11 bases. Germline values: CDR1 SGHVS, CDR2 FNYEAQ. This CDR3 spans 15 amino acids.

The V and J genes are TRBV6-5 and TRBJ2-2, with D unclear. V was cut by 2 bases and J by 7 bases, with 11 bases left in between. Germline CDR1 and CDR2: MNHEY and SVGAGI. CDR3 length: 14 amino acids. CDR3 residues: CASSYAWAGGELFF. For the CDR3, the DNA is TGTGCCAGCAGTTACGCGTGGGCCGGCGGGGAGCTGTTTTTT.

The chain uses TRBV12-3 or TRBV12-4 and TRBJ2-2; D is ambiguous. Trimming took 7 bases from V and 0 from J, leaving 6 bases between them. This CDR3 region has 13 residues. In DNA, the CDR3 is TGTGCCAGCACCAGTTCGAACACCGGGGAGCTGTTTTTT. Translating gives CASTSSNTGELFF.

This clone was observed a few times. The chain employs TRBV12-3 or TRBV12-4 and TRBJ1-3; D unclear. V lost 2 bases and J 4 bases, leaving 6 bases between the germline ends. The CDR3 totals 13 residues. As DNA, the CDR3 is TGTGCCAGCAGTTTACTAGCAGGAAACACCATATATTTT. Residues: CASSLLAGNTIYF.

CDR3 sequence reads: CASSPPGLAGGHTQYF. CDR3 nucleotides: TGTGCCAGCAGCCCACCGGGACTAGCGGGGGGGCATACGCAGTATTTT. The gene calls are TRBV7-2 and TRBJ2-3; 16 nucleotides agree with TRBD2. Germline V gene sequence: CDR1 SGHTA, CDR2 FQGNSA. The CDR3 sequence is 16 residues long. J was trimmed by 7 bases and V by 5 bases; bases with no gene match: 6. Full variable domain (missing parts from reference TRBV7-2 and TRBJ2-3): GAGVSQSPSNKVTEKGKDVELRCDPISGHTALYWYRQSLGQGLEFLIYFQGNSAPDKSGLPSDRFSAERTGGSVSTLTIQRTQQEDSAVYLCASSPPGLAGGHTQYFGPGTRLTVL.

This clone has a handful of counts. This chain joins TRBV5-4 and TRBJ1-6, with 7 bases fitting TRBD1. The CDR3 length is 13 residues. In germline, CDR1 is SGHNT, CDR2 YYREEE (reference sequence). V shed 4 bases and J 8 bases; nucleotides not matched to a gene: 3. The CDR3 loop is CASSTDRDSPLHF. The CDR3 DNA reads TGTGCCAGCAGCACTGACAGGGATTCACCCCTCCACTTT.

J is TRBJ2-3 and V is TRBV5-5; D gene uncertain. Looked up from germline, CDR1 is SGHKS and CDR2 is YYEKEE (reference sequence). The germline V and J ends were trimmed by 2 bases and 2 bases, with 3 bases remaining between them. There are 12 residues in the CDR3. The CDR3 sequence: CASSFNTDTQYF. The CDR3 nucleotides are TGTGCCAGCAGCTTCAACACAGATACGCAGTATTTT.